These 12 T cell receptor beta chains were all obtained from the same sample, sequenced in a study of regulatory T cells in long-lasting Graves disease. Time point reported: newly diagnosed GD, antithyroid drugs for less than 3 months. RNA extracted from PBMCs served as the sequencing template. Construction of TCR beta libraries relied on iRepertoire HTBI primers and on Arm-PCR targeting CDR3 regions. One entry per CDR3 protein results from TCRdb running MiXCR on the multiplex PCR reads. Here the sample spans more than 400,000 distinct CDR3 sequences, 15% to 20% being singletons. These data were also reused for a study on T cells in Graves' hyperthyroidism and ophthalmopathy.

Sequenced here: peripheral blood mononuclear cells (PBMCs), sampled at new diagnosis, from a patient treated with antithyroid drugs. These receptors were collected from a middle-aged man with Graves disease.

This clonotype came up a few times. The rearrangement uses TRBV20-1 and TRBJ2-1; the D gene could be TRBD1 or TRBD2 (5 bases each). The V gene lost 3 bases and the J gene lost 2 bases, with 5 bases spanning the gap. Germline V gene data show CDR1 as DFQATT and CDR2 as SNEGSKA (reference sequence). The CDR3 runs 12 residues. The CDR3 spells CSARGAYNEQFF. The CDR3 DNA sequence: TGCAGTGCTAGGGGGGCCTACAATGAGCAGTTCTTC.

This clonotype came up many times. This chain connects TRBV5-5 to TRBJ2-3; D is undetermined. The CDR3 runs to 14 residues. CDR1 SGHKS and CDR2 YYEKEE come from the germline V gene (reference sequence). V dropped 4 bases and J dropped 2 bases, with 11 bases sitting between them. DNA for the CDR3: TGTGCCAGCAGCCAATGGATTCCCACAGATACGCAGTATTTT. Its protein is CASSQWIPTDTQYF.

The rearrangement joins TRBV20-1 to TRBJ2-7; TRBD1 aligns across 8 bases. This CDR3 comprises 13 residues. The V gene end was trimmed by 1 base and the J gene end by 5 bases; junction bases not matched to a gene: 4. Germline V gene lookup returns CDR1 DFQATT and CDR2 SNEGSKA (reference sequence). CDR3 amino acids: CSARGGQVNEQYF. DNA for the CDR3: TGCAGTGCTAGAGGGGGACAGGTTAACGAGCAGTACTTC.

This rearrangement joins TRBV3-1 to TRBJ2-5; D possibly corresponds to TRBD1 (7 bases). This CDR3 region has 14 residues. Per the germline V gene, CDR1 is LGHDT and CDR2 is YNNKEL (reference sequence). Trimming took 2 bases from V and 7 from J, leaving 14 bases between them. CDR3 bases: TGTGCCAGCAGCCAATTGGAGGGGGCCGGGACCCAGTACTTC. This sequence encodes CASSQLEGAGTQYF.

This clonotype has only a few counts. The chain couples TRBV12-3 or TRBV12-4 to TRBJ2-3; 10 bases map to TRBD2. The CDR3 runs to 15 residues. V gave up 10 bases and J gave up 6 bases; unmatched junction bases: 13. The CDR3 loop is CAMPPGAGGPDTQYF. DNA of the CDR3: TGTGCCATGCCGCCGGGAGCGGGAGGGCCGGATACGCAGTATTTT.

This clonotype came up many times. An end of the junction differs from the germline gene, which may be a read error. The CDR3 here is CASSPRGGYGYTF. CDR3 coding DNA: TGTGCCAGCAGCCCCAGGGGCGGCTATGGCTACACCTTC. This rearrangement joins TRBV5-1 to TRBJ1-2; maybe TRBD1 (6 bases). The CDR3 runs to 13 residues. Germline CDR1 and CDR2: SGHRS and YFSETQ. Looking up the rest from reference TRBV5-1 and TRBJ1-2 gives the full variable domain: KAGVTQTPRYLIKTRGQQVTLSCSPISGHRSVSWYQQTPGQGLQFLFEYFSETQRNKGNFPGRFSGRQFSNSRSEMNVSTLELGDSALYLCASSPRGGYGYTFGSGTRLTVV.

This clonotype was detected many times. The chain combines TRBV4-1 with TRBJ1-1, with D unresolved. V was shortened by 0 bases and J by 10 bases, with 15 bases between the two germline ends. CDR3 length: 14 residues. The V gene's germline CDR1 is MGHRA and CDR2 YSYEKL. The CDR3 DNA reads TGCGCCAGCAGCCAAGAAGGGCGCACTGATAGAGCTTTCTTT. Amino acid sequence: CASSQEGRTDRAFF.

This clonotype was seen repeatedly, ten times or more. The J gene is TRBJ2-7, the V gene TRBV12-3 or TRBV12-4; D not certain. The CDR3 spans 11 residues. Trimming took off 6 bases at V and 3 bases at J, with 6 bases between the two ends. In DNA, the CDR3 is TGTGCCAGCAGCTCTAACTACGAGCAGTACTTC. Protein: CASSSNYEQYF.

The sample holds many counts of this clonotype. The CDR3 spells CASRYLATRTDTQYF. CDR3 in DNA: TGCGCCAGCAGGTACCTAGCGACAAGGACAGATACGCAGTATTTT. V and J are TRBV5-1 and TRBJ2-3, with D possibly TRBD2 on 6 matching bases. The CDR3 spans 15 residues. CDR1 is SGHRS and CDR2 is YFSETQ in the germline V gene. The ends were cut back, 5 bases at V and 3 bases at J, with 16 bases in the middle.

To note about this clonotype: Being one base from a much bigger clone, this may be a read error. The chain couples TRBV11-2 to TRBJ2-7; TRBD1 is a possible D gene (5 bases). Germline-derived CDR1 and CDR2 are SGHAT and FQNNGV. There are 12 residues in the CDR3. V was pared by 6 bases and J by 3 bases, with 9 bases between. The CDR3 sequence is CASRDNFYEQYF. The CDR3 region has the DNA TGTGCCAGCAGGGACAACTTCTACGAGCAGTACTTC.

V gene TRBV28 combines with J gene TRBJ2-2; no clear D. Trimming stripped 3 bases from V and 4 bases from J, with 9 bases between. Germline V gene lookup returns CDR1 MDHEN and CDR2 SYDVKM. This CDR3 contains 14 residues. CDR3 amino acids: CASSFNRATGELFF. CDR3 bases: TGTGCCAGCAGTTTCAACAGAGCCACCGGGGAGCTGTTTTTT.

The V and J genes are TRBV6-6 and TRBJ2-1; 8 nucleotides line up with TRBD2. The germline V gene has CDR1 MNHNY and CDR2 SVGAGI (reference sequence). Trimming cost V 0 bases and J 10 bases; bases outside gene matches: 14. This CDR3 has 17 amino acids. The CDR3 region is CASSYSLLAASSGEQFF. DNA of the CDR3: TGTGCCAGCAGTTACTCTTTACTAGCGGCCTCCTCGGGGGAGCAGTTCTTC.